This TCR beta chain was captured in a study of cytomegalovirus exposure and HLA in healthy donors. PCR amplification relied on 60 Vbeta primers (plus 13 Jbeta primers). In the study's own analysis: A later analysis counted around 74 million unique TCR beta chains, around 11 million shared. Clones were read by immunoSEQ multiplex PCR, and TCRdb kept only the in-frame ones, dropping some. V, J and clone size derive from that table, while D and trimming were established from the DNA sequence. Among 200,000 to 250,000 clones listed, about 84% were seen once. Trimming stripped 4 bases from V and 2 bases from J, with 10 bases between. The CDR3 is made up of 14 amino acids. Germline CDR1 SGHTA, CDR2 FQGTGA. This clone showed up just once. Among the donors, all were healthy bone marrow donors. This donor had no CMV serostatus on record.

The TCR sequence derives from a human donor in good health. The sequencing sample was made of PBMCs. This sequence joins TRBV7-3 and TRBJ2-3; D not resolved. The CDR3 region is CASSSFGPTDTQYF. The CDR3 region has the DNA TGTGCCAGCAGCTCATTTGGGCCCACAGATACGCAGTATTTT.